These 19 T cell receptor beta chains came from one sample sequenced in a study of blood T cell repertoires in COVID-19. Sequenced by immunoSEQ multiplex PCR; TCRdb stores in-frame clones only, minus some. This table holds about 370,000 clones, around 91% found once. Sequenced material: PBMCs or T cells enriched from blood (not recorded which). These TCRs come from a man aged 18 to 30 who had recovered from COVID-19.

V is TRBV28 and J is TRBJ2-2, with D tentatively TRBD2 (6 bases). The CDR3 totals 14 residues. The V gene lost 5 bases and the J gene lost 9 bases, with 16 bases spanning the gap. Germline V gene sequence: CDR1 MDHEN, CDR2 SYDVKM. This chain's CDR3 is CASSPKLGSRELFF. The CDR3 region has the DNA TGTGCCAGCAGTCCTAAACTCGGGAGCCGGGAGCTGTTTTTT.

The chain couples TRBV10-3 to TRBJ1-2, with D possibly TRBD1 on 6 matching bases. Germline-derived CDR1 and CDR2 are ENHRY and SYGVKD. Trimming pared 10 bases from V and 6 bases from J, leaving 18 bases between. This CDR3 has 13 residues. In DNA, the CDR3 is TGTGCCACCGCGAGGGGGGCGGGGGATGGCTACACCTTC. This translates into CATARGAGDGYTF.

The CDR3 nucleotides are TGTGCCAGCAGTTCTCGACTAGCGGGAGGAAACAATGAGCAGTTCTTC. This gives the protein CASSSRLAGGNNEQFF. The V call is TRBV7-6, the J call TRBJ2-1; TRBD2 matches 13 bases. The CDR3 is made up of 16 amino acids. Germline V gives CDR1 SGHVS, CDR2 FNYEAQ. Germline trimming cut 6 bases from V and 5 bases from J; bases unmatched to any gene: 7.

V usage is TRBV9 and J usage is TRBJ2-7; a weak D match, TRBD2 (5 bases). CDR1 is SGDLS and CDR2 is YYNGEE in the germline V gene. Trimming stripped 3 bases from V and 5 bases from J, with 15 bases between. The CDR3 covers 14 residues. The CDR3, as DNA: TGTGCCAGCAGCGACCGGACTGGTACGGACGAGCAGTACTTC. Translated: CASSDRTGTDEQYF.

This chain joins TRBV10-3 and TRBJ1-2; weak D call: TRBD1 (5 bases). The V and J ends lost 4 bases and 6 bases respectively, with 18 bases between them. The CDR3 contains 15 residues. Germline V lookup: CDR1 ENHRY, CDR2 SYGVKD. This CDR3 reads CAISGFQGWFDGYTF. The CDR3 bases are TGTGCCATCAGTGGTTTTCAGGGTTGGTTCGATGGCTACACCTTC.

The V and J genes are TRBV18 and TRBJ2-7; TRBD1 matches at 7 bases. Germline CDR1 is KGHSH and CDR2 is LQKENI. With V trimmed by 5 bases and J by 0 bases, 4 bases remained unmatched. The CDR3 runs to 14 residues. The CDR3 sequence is CASSSRDSSYEQYF. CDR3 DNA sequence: TGTGCCAGCTCATCCCGGGACAGCTCCTACGAGCAGTACTTC.

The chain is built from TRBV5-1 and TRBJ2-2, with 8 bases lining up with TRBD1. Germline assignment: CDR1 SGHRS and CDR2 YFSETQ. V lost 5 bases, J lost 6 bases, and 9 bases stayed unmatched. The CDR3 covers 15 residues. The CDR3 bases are TGCGCCAGCAGGACTGACAGGGGTTCGTCCGGGGAGCTGTTTTTT. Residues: CASRTDRGSSGELFF.

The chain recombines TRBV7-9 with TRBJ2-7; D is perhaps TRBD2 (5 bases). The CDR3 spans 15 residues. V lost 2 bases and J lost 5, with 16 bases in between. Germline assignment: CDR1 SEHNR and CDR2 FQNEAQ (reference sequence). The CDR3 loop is CASSLSASITNEQYF. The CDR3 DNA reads TGTGCCAGCAGCTTAAGTGCTAGCATTACCAACGAGCAGTACTTC.

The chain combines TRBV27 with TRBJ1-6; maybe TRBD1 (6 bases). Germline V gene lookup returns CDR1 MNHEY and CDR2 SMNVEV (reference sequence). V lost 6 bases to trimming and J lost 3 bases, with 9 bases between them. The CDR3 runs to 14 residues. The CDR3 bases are TGTGCCAGCAGCTGGGACATCTATAATTCACCCCTCCACTTT. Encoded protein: CASSWDIYNSPLHF.

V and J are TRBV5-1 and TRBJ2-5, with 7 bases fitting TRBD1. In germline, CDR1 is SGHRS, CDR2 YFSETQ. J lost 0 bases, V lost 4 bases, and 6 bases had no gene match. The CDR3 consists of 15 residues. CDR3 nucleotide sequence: TGCGCCAGCAGCGCCTTCGGGACAGACCAAGAGACCCAGTACTTC. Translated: CASSAFGTDQETQYF. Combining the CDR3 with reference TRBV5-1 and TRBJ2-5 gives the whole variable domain KAGVTQTPRYLIKTRGQQVTLSCSPISGHRSVSWYQQTPGQGLQFLFEYFSETQRNKGNFPGRFSGRQFSNSRSEMNVSTLELGDSALYLCASSAFGTDQETQYFGPGTRLLVL.

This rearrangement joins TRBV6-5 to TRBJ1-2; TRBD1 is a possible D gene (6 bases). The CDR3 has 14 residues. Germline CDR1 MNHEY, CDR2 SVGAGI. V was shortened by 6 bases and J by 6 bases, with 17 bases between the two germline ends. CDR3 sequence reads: CASSPPQGTDGYTF. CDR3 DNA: TGTGCCAGCAGCCCACCGCAGGGGACGGATGGCTACACCTTC.

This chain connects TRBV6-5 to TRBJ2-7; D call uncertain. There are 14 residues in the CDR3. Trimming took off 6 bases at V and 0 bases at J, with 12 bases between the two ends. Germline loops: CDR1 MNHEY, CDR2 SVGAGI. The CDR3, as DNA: TGTGCCAGCAGAAACCCGGTCGACTCCTACGAGCAGTACTTC. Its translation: CASRNPVDSYEQYF.

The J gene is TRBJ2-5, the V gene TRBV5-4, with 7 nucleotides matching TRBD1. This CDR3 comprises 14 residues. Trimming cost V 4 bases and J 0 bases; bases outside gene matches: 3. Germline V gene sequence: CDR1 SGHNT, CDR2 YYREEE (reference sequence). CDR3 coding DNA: TGTGCCAGCAGCCTCGGGACAGACCAAGAGACCCAGTACTTC. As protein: CASSLGTDQETQYF.

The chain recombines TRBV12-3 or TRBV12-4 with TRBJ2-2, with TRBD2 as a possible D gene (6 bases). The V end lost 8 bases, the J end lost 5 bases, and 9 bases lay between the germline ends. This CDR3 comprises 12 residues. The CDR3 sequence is CASRAGTGELFF. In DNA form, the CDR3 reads TGTGCCAGCCGGGCGGGGACCGGGGAGCTGTTTTTT.

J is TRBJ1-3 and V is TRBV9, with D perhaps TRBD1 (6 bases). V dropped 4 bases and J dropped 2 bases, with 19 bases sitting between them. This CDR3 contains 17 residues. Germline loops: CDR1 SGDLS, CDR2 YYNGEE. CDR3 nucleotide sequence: TGTGCCAGCAGCCCATCGATTAACAGGGTCGCTGGAAACACCATATATTTT. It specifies CASSPSINRVAGNTIYF. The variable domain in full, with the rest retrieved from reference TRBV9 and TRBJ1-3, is DSGVTQTPKHLITATGQRVTLRCSPRSGDLSVYWYQQSLDQGLQFLIQYYNGEERAKGNILERFSAQQFPDLHSELNLSSLELGDSALYFCASSPSINRVAGNTIYFGEGSWLTVV.

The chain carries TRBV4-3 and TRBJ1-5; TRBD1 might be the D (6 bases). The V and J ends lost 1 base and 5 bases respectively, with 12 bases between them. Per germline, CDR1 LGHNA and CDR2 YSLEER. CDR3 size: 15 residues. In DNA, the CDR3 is TGCGCCAGCAGCCAAGGTGGGGGCGGAGATCAGCCCCAGCATTTT. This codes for CASSQGGGGDQPQHF.

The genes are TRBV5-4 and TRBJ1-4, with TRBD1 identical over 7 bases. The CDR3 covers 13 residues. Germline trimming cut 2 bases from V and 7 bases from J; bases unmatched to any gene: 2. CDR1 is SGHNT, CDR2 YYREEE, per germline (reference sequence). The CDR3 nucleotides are TGTGCCAGCAGCTTCCAGGGGGGTGAAAAACTGTTTTTT. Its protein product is CASSFQGGEKLFF.

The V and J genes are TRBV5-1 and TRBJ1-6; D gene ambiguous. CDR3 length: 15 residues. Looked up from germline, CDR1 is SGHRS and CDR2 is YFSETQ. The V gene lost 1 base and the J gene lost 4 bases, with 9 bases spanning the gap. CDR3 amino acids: CASSLKTGYNSPLHF. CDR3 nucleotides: TGCGCCAGCAGCTTGAAGACGGGTTATAATTCACCCCTCCACTTT.

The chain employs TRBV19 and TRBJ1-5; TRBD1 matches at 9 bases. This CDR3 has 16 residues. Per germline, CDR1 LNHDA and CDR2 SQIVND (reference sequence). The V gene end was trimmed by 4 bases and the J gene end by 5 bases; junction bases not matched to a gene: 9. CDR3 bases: TGTGCCAGTAGTACACCGGACAGGGGCTTTTATCAGCCCCAGCATTTT. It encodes CASSTPDRGFYQPQHF.